This T cell receptor beta chain was recovered during a study of T cell clusters in autoimmune cytopenias. Study-wide results and caveats: TRB repertoire shifts in secondary cytopenia and chronic lymphocytic leukemia mostly reflected lymphoma, not autoimmunity. Physiological T cell clusters of healthy donors were apparently absent in primary autoimmune cytopenia patients.

As to this clonotype: Its antigen is unknown.

TRB rearrangements were amplified by touch-down multiplex PCR with mixed TRB-A/B primers. TCRdb re-called the multiplex PCR reads; one entry per CDR3 protein, DNA not given. The sample shows 7,800 or so distinct CDR3 sequences, and about 15% sits with its ten largest clones. Germline CDR1 SGHRS, CDR2 YFSETQ. This CDR3 is 15 amino acids long. TRB was amplified from roughly 0.25 ug of peripheral blood genomic DNA per sample. The clonotype comes from a human donor with an autoimmune cytopenia or autoimmune hepatitis (not recorded which). Sample: peripheral blood. The chain carries TRBV5-1 and TRBJ2-3. The CDR3 loop is CASSLSSLSTDTQYF.